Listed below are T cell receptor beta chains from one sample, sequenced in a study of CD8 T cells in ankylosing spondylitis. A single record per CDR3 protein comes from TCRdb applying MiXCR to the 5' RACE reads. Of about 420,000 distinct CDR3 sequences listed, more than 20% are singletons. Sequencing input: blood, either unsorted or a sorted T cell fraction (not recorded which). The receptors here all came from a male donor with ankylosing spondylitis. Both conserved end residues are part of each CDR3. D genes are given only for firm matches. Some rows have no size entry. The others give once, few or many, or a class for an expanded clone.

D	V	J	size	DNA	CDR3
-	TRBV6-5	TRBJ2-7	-	TGTGCCAGCAGTTACTCGAGGGTGGGGAGCGAGCAGTACTTC	CASSYSRVGSEQYF
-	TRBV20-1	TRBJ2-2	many	TGCAGTGCTAGACGAACCACGGGGGGGGAGCTGTTTTTT	CSARRTTGGELFF
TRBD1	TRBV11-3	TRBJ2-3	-	TGTGCCAGCAGCTTAGTGTCGGCAGGGGGAACAGATACGCAGTATTTT	CASSLVSAGGTDTQYF
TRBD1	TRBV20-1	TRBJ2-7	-	TGCAGTGCTTTGGGACAGGGGGCCAGGGGGGAGCAGTACTTC	CSALGQGARGEQYF
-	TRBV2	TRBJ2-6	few	TGTGCCAGCAGTGAGAGGGGCTCTGGGGCCAACGTCCTGACTTTC	CASSERGSGANVLTF
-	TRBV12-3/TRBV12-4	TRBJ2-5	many	TGTGCCAGCAGTTTATTTTCGGAAGAGACCCAGTACTTC	CASSLFSEETQYF
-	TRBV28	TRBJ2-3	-	TGTGCCAGCAGTTTGTCTCCTCCGGGAGCTGCAGATACGCAGTATTTT	CASSLSPPGAADTQYF
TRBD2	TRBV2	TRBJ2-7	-	TGTGCCAGCAGTGTTGAGCGGGAGAGCTACGAGCAGTACTTC	CASSVERESYEQYF
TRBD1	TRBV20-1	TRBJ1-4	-	TGCAGTGCTCCGGGACAGGCTAATGAAAAACTGTTTTTT	CSAPGQANEKLFF
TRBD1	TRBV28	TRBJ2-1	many	TGTGCCAGCAGTTTACTAACACAGGGGACGGCGAACAATGAGCAGTTCTTC	CASSLLTQGTANNEQFF
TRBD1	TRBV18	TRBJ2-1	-	TGTGCCAGCTCACCACCAGGACAGGGGTTCAATGAGCAGTTCTTC	CASSPPGQGFNEQFF
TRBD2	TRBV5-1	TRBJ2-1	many	TGCGCCAGCAGCTTAGGTAGCGGGTACTACAATGAGCAGTTCTTC	CASSLGSGYYNEQFF
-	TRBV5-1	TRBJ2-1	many	TGCGCCAGCAGCTTGGCGAGACTATACAATGAGCAGTTCTTC	CASSLARLYNEQFF
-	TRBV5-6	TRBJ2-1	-	TGTGCCAGCAGCTTGAAAAAAAGTAGAGGTTTTACAAATGAGCAGTTCTTC	CASSLKKSRGFTNEQFF
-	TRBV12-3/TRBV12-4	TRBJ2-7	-	TGTGCCAGCAGTTTAGTGGTTAGCGGCGCCGGGCAGTACTTC	CASSLVVSGAGQYF
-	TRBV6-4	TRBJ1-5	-	TGTGCCAGCAGTGCAGAGGTGGGCAATCAGCCCCAGCATTTT	CASSAEVGNQPQHF
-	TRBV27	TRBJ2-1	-	TGTGCCAGCAGTTTATGGTTCGATAGGAGCTACAATGAGCAGTTCTTC	CASSLWFDRSYNEQFF
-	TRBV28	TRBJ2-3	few	TGTGCCAGCAGGGTCCCCACAGATACGCAGTATTTT	CASRVPTDTQYF
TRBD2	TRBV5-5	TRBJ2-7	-	TGTGCCAGCAGCCCGGGACTAGACGAGCAGTACTTC	CASSPGLDEQYF
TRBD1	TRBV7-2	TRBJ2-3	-	TGTGCCAGCAGCCTAGGGACAGAGGGAGATACGCAGTATTTT	CASSLGTEGDTQYF
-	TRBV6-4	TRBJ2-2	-	TGTGCCAGCAGTGACTTTCTAGCGACGAACACCGGGGAGCTGTTTTTT	CASSDFLATNTGELFF
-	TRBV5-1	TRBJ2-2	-	TGCGCCAGCAGCCCCCGGTCGGGGGCAGTCACCGGGGAGCTGTTTTTT	CASSPRSGAVTGELFF
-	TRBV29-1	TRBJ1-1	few	TGCAGCGTTGCCTCAGGGGCGATGAACACTGAAGCTTTCTTT	CSVASGAMNTEAFF
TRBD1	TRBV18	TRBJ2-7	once	TGTGCCAGCTCAACCCGGGACAGGGGGGACGAGCAGTACTTC	CASSTRDRGDEQYF
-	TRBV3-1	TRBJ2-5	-	TGTGCCAGCAGCCCTACCCCTGGTGGACCCCAGTACTTC	CASSPTPGGPQYF
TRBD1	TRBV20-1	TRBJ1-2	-	TGCAGTCCTCGACAGGGGGCGGCTAACTATGGCTACACCTTC	CSPRQGAANYGYTF
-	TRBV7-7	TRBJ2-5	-	TGTGCTAGCAGCTCGACTAGTTCCTGGGAGACCCAGTACTTC	CASSSTSSWETQYF
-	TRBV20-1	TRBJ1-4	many	TGCAGTGCCCCCCACACAGGGAGGGAAAAACTGTTTTTT	CSAPHTGREKLFF
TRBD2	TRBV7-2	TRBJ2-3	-	TGTGCCAGCAGCGGGGGACTAGCGGGTGCAGATACGCAGTATTTT	CASSGGLAGADTQYF
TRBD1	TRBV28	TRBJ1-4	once	TGTGCCAGCAGCCCGACCAGACAGGGGAGCAAAAATTTT	CASSPTRQGSKNF
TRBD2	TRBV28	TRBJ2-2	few	TGTGCCAGCAACCCGGCGGGGACTAGACCGTCTAGCGGGGAGCTGTTTTTT	CASNPAGTRPSSGELFF
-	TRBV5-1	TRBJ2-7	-	TGCGCCAGCAGCTTCCGAGCGGGGACAACCTACGAGCAGTACTTC	CASSFRAGTTYEQYF
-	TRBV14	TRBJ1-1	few	TGTGCCAGCAGCCTCGGGATAGGGGGTACTGAAGCTTTCTTT	CASSLGIGGTEAFF
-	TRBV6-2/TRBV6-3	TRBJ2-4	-	TGTGCCAGCAGTTTATCGACATCCGTCGTACAAAACATTCAGTACTTC	CASSLSTSVVQNIQYF
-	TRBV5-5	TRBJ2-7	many	TGTGCCAGCAGCTTCCAGGGAGTGGACGAGCAGTACTTC	CASSFQGVDEQYF
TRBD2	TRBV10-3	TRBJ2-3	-	TGTGCCATCAGTGGAAGCGGGACCATCACAGATACGCAGTATTTT	CAISGSGTITDTQYF
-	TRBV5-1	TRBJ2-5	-	TGCGCCAGCAGCGTCGGACAGACTCAAGAGACCCAGTACTTC	CASSVGQTQETQYF
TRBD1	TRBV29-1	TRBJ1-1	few	TGCAGCGTTGGTCTCGGGACAGCGAACACTGAAGCTTTCTTT	CSVGLGTANTEAFF
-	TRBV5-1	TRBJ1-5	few	TGCGCCAGCAGCGAATCTGGCAATCAGCCCCAGCATTTT	CASSESGNQPQHF
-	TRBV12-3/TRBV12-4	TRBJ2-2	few	TGTGCCAGCAGATACCTAGCCGTGGCCGGGGAGCTGTTTTTT	CASRYLAVAGELFF
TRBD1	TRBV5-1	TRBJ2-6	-	TGCGCCAGCAGTGGGACAGGGCTGTCCTCTGGGGCCAACGTCCTGACTTTC	CASSGTGLSSGANVLTF
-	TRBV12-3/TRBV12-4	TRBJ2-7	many	TGTGCCAGCAGCCCCTCCATAGGGGAGACCTACGAGCAGTACTTC	CASSPSIGETYEQYF
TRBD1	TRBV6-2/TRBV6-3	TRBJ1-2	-	TGTGCCAGCAGGCTGACAGGGATTAACTATGGCTACACCTTC	CASRLTGINYGYTF